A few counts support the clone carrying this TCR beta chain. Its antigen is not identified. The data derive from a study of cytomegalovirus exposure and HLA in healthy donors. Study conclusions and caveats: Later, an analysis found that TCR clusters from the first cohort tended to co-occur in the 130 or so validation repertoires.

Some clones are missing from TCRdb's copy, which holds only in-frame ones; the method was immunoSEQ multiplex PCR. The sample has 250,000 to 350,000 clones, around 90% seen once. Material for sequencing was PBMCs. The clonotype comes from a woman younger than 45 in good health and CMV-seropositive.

CDR3 in DNA: TGTGCCAGCAAACGCGGGGGCTACGAGCAGTACTTC. Translating it yields CASKRGGYEQYF. This chain connects TRBV2 to TRBJ2-7, with 7 bases fitting TRBD2. CDR3 length: 12 amino acids. Unmatched junction bases numbered 3, after V lost 7 bases and J lost 3 bases. Per germline, CDR1 SNHLY and CDR2 FYNNEI.